This T cell receptor beta chain emerged from a study of T cell responses to AZD1222 COVID-19 vaccine. The method was immunoSEQ multiplex PCR; TCRdb's version includes in-frame clones alone and lacks a portion of them. In the table there are under 150,000 clones, 88% of which are singletons. This clone has only a few counts. The V gene end was trimmed by 2 bases and the J gene end by 3 bases; junction bases not matched to a gene: 8. The germline CDR1 and CDR2 sequences are MNHNS and SASEGT. This CDR3 region has 16 residues. The receptor's source is an adult who received the AZD1222 COVID-19 vaccine. This chain links TRBV6-1 with TRBJ2-7; TRBD1 matches at 9 bases. Here the sequenced sample was peripheral blood, taken 28 days after the second AZD1222 dose. The CDR3 DNA follows: TGTGCCAGCAGTGAAAACCGGGACAGGGTTGACTACGAGCAGTACTTC. It encodes CASSENRDRVDYEQYF.